The 20 T cell receptor beta chains reported below all come from one sample, sequenced in a study of blood T cell repertoires in COVID-19 (dated by TCRdb to the early 2020s). Library preparation was by the immunoSEQ multiplex PCR assay. Imported from immuneACCESS, the table was reduced by TCRdb to in-frame sequences with V and J called. These copies leave out some clones; in studies compared against another copy, an unresolved V gene accounts for under half, and the cause of the remainder is not known. In this sample the table shows 190,000 or so clones, 70% to 90% of which occur a single time. The leading ten clones occupy roughly 2.5% of the sample. What was sequenced was peripheral blood. Receptors were obtained from a man aged 40-49 years with active or convalescent COVID-19.

The V and J genes are TRBV25-1 and TRBJ1-5; unclear D gene. Per germline, CDR1 MGHDK and CDR2 SYGVNS. Trimming pared 2 bases from V and 8 bases from J, leaving 10 bases between. This CDR3 is 13 amino acids long. The CDR3 sequence: CASSEGRDKPQHF. As DNA, the CDR3 is TGTGCCAGCAGTGAAGGGCGTGACAAGCCCCAGCATTTT.

The rearrangement joins TRBV5-1 to TRBJ1-1, with D unclear. CDR1 SGHRS and CDR2 YFSETQ come from the germline V gene. With 0 bases removed from V and 2 bases from J, the gap between germline ends came to 8 bases. The CDR3 loop spans 14 amino acids. CDR3 sequence reads: CASSLVTANTEAFF. CDR3 nucleotides: TGCGCCAGCAGCTTGGTCACAGCTAACACTGAAGCTTTCTTT.

The chain links TRBV12-5 to TRBJ2-3; no clear D gene. CDR1 is LGHNT, CDR2 FRNRAP, per germline. The ends were cut back, 0 bases at V and 2 bases at J, with 3 bases in the middle. The CDR3 loop spans 13 amino acids. The CDR3 spells CASGLVLTDTQYF. In DNA form, the CDR3 reads TGTGCTAGTGGTTTGGTCCTCACAGATACGCAGTATTTT.

The chain is built from TRBV6-4 and TRBJ2-2; a possible D gene is TRBD2 (5 bases). V was clipped by 6 bases and J by 0 bases, with 8 bases between them. Looked up from germline, CDR1 is MRHNA and CDR2 is SNTAGT. The CDR3 has 14 amino acids. CDR3 DNA sequence: TGTGCCAGCAGACTAGAGACGAACACCGGGGAGCTGTTTTTT. Amino acids: CASRLETNTGELFF.

Written as DNA, the CDR3 is TGTGCCAGCAGCTTTGACCCCAACGTCGGGCAGGGGGAACGGTCACCCCTCCACTTT. It encodes CASSFDPNVGQGERSPLHF. The chain has TRBV12-1 and TRBJ1-6; TRBD1, the D gene given by the table, was not confirmed from the DNA. TRBV12-1 is a recognized pseudogene. CDR3 length: 19 amino acids.

The chain links TRBV5-1 to TRBJ1-2, with 7 bases identical to TRBD1. Germline CDR1 reads SGHRS; CDR2 reads YFSETQ. The CDR3 loop spans 15 amino acids. J gave up 3 bases and V 3 bases, and 8 bases lay outside the gene matches. The CDR3 reads CASSSQLTGDYGYTF. DNA of the CDR3: TGCGCCAGCAGCTCCCAGTTAACAGGGGACTATGGCTACACCTTC.

This clone was seen more than once but under ten times. V usage is TRBV5-5 and J usage is TRBJ1-1, with 8 positions matching TRBD1. From germline, CDR1 is SGHKS and CDR2 YYEKEE (reference sequence). This CDR3 comprises 12 residues. The V and J ends lost 10 bases and 3 bases, in that order; junction bases with no gene match: 5. CDR3: CAYSQGDTEAFF. The DNA for the CDR3 is TGTGCCTACTCACAGGGGGACACTGAAGCTTTCTTT. Complete variable domain (other parts from reference TRBV5-5 and TRBJ1-1): DAGVTQSPTHLIKTRGQQVTLRCSPISGHKSVSWYQQVLGQGPQFIFQYYEKEERGRGNFPDRFSARQFPNYSSELNVNALLLGDSALYLCAYSQGDTEAFFGQGTRLTVV.

The rearrangement uses TRBV30 and TRBJ1-4; D is undetermined. The V and J ends lost 2 bases and 0 bases respectively, with 7 bases between them. CDR1 is GTSNPN and CDR2 is SVGIG in the germline V gene (reference sequence). This CDR3 spans 14 amino acids. The DNA for the CDR3 is TGTGCCTGGAGTTCGGGTGCAACTAATGAAAAACTGTTTTTT. Residues: CAWSSGATNEKLFF.

The V gene is TRBV5-1, the J gene TRBJ2-1, with 11 nucleotides matching TRBD2. After removal of 6 bases from V and 8 bases from J, the junction contained 10 bases not matched to a gene. Germline loops: CDR1 SGHRS, CDR2 YFSETQ. The CDR3 runs to 15 residues. The CDR3 nucleotides read TGCGCCAGCACGACACTAGCGGGGGTTAAGGATGAGCAGTTCTTC. Residues: CASTTLAGVKDEQFF.

This chain links TRBV2 with TRBJ1-2; TRBD1 agrees at 12 bases. CDR3 length equals 12 residues. Germline trimming cut 11 bases from V and 7 bases from J; bases unmatched to any gene: 5. The germline V gene encodes CDR1 SNHLY and CDR2 FYNNEI. CDR3 coding DNA: TGTGCCGGGGGACAGGGGGCAAGTGGCTACACCTTC. Translated, it gives CAGGQGASGYTF.

The gene calls are TRBV18 and TRBJ2-2; 7 bases are a match to TRBD1. This CDR3 has 16 amino acids. V shed 2 bases and J 2 bases; nucleotides not matched to a gene: 5. CDR1 and CDR2 from the germline V gene are KGHSH and LQKENI. CDR3 sequence reads: CASSPTGAQNTGELFF. CDR3 in DNA: TGTGCCAGCTCACCAACAGGGGCCCAAAACACCGGGGAGCTGTTTTTT.

CDR3 in amino acids: CASSTWRGGNTGELFF. CDR3 coding DNA: TGTGCCAGCAGCACCTGGCGGGGGGGAAACACCGGGGAGCTGTTTTTT. The chain is built from TRBV5-4 and TRBJ2-2; 9 bases agree with TRBD2. Germline lookup yields CDR1 SGHNT and CDR2 YYREEE (reference sequence). Unmatched junction bases numbered 6, after V lost 4 bases and J lost 2 bases. The CDR3 loop spans 16 amino acids.

The chain is built from TRBV10-3 and TRBJ1-1; 11 bases line up with TRBD1. The germline gives CDR1 ENHRY, CDR2 SYGVKD. The CDR3 consists of 16 residues. V gave up 6 bases and J gave up 1 base; unmatched junction bases: 7. The CDR3 bases are TGTGCCATCAGAGGAGGACAGGGGGCTCCGAACACTGAAGCTTTCTTT. Translated, it gives CAIRGGQGAPNTEAFF.

The chain recombines TRBV20-1 with TRBJ2-2, with TRBD2 matching 10 bases. CDR1 is DFQATT, CDR2 SNEGSKA, per germline (reference sequence). This CDR3 region has 14 residues. V lost 3 bases to trimming and J lost 8 bases; unmatched junction nucleotides: 6. CDR3 sequence reads: CSASRLAGDGELFF. Written as DNA, the CDR3 is TGCAGTGCTAGTAGGCTAGCGGGGGATGGGGAGCTGTTTTTT.

The chain couples TRBV7-2 to TRBJ2-1; D is perhaps TRBD1 (5 bases). V lost 3 bases and J lost 2, with 11 bases in between. The CDR3 is made up of 15 amino acids. Germline CDR1 and CDR2: SGHTA and FQGNSA. In nucleotides, the CDR3 is TGTGCCAGCAGCTTTGGCCAGGGCCCCTACAATGAGCAGTTCTTC. It translates to CASSFGQGPYNEQFF.

The genes are TRBV5-4 and TRBJ2-3; 9 nucleotides match TRBD1. The V gene's germline CDR1 is SGHNT and CDR2 YYREEE (reference sequence). The CDR3 covers 14 residues. V shed 4 bases, J shed 5 bases, and the junction held 5 bases outside the gene matches. For the CDR3, the DNA is TGTGCCAGCAGCCAGGGACAGGGCGAAGATACGCAGTATTTT. Translation: CASSQGQGEDTQYF.

This chain joins TRBV6-6 and TRBJ1-1, with TRBD1 matching over 7 bases. CDR1 is MNHNY, CDR2 SVGAGI, per germline (reference sequence). After removal of 0 bases from V and 1 base from J, the junction contained 2 bases not matched to a gene. The CDR3 runs 15 residues. CDR3 sequence reads: CASSYSRQGNTEAFF. CDR3 in DNA: TGTGCCAGCAGTTACTCGAGACAGGGGAACACTGAAGCTTTCTTT.

V and J are TRBV7-9 and TRBJ1-3; 7 bases are a match to TRBD1. The germline V gene has CDR1 SEHNR and CDR2 FQNEAQ (reference sequence). V lost 3 bases, J lost 4 bases, and 9 bases stayed unmatched. This CDR3 spans 16 amino acids. CDR3 region: CASSLVTGQLGNTIYF. The CDR3 region has the DNA TGTGCCAGCAGCTTGGTGACAGGGCAACTGGGAAACACCATATATTTT.

CDR3 sequence: CAISVDIRGVEQYF. The CDR3 DNA is TGTGCCATCAGTGTGGACATTCGAGGAGTGGAGCAGTACTTC. The J gene is TRBJ2-7, the V gene TRBV10-3; D is possibly TRBD1 (5 bases). The germline V and J ends were trimmed by 4 bases and 7 bases, with 17 bases remaining between them. This CDR3 has 14 residues. CDR1 ENHRY and CDR2 SYGVKD come from the germline V gene.

The J gene is TRBJ2-1, the V gene TRBV7-6; 7 bases match TRBD1. V was clipped by 5 bases and J by 6 bases; unmatched bases: 7. This CDR3 comprises 14 residues. CDR1 SGHVS and CDR2 FNYEAQ come from the germline V gene. The CDR3 loop is CASSQPAGGNEQFF. CDR3 bases: TGTGCCAGCAGCCAGCCAGCAGGGGGCAATGAGCAGTTCTTC.